Below are 25 T cell receptor beta chains sequenced from a single sample in a study of OX40 agonist ivuxolimab in advanced cancers. TCRdb keeps only in-frame clones here, not all; method: immunoSEQ multiplex PCR. This sample has approximately 81,000 clones, with 88% found just once. This material consisted of CD4+ or CD8+ T cells sorted from blood, taken in a trial of the OX40 agonist ivuxolimab. Source of these receptors: an adult with an advanced solid tumor such as melanoma, head and neck, liver or kidney cancer.

The gene calls are TRBV6-6 and TRBJ2-7; 8 bases map to TRBD2. Germline V lookup: CDR1 MNHNY, CDR2 SVGAGI (reference sequence). This CDR3 spans 15 amino acids. V lost 5 bases, J lost 2 bases, and 8 bases stayed unmatched. CDR3 DNA: TGTGCCAGCAGTCCATGGGGCGGGGGGACCTACGAGCAGTACTTC. It codes for CASSPWGGGTYEQYF.

This chain uses TRBV5-4 with TRBJ2-2; 15 positions agree with TRBD2. With 4 bases clipped from V and 2 bases from J, the junction kept 6 bases outside the gene matches. The CDR3 spans 18 residues. Germline V gene data show CDR1 as SGHNT and CDR2 as YYREEE (reference sequence). The CDR3 DNA follows: TGTGCCAGCAGCAGCGGACTAGCGGGGGGGACTAACACCGGGGAGCTGTTTTTT. The encoded protein is CASSSGLAGGTNTGELFF.

The chain carries TRBV6-5 and TRBJ2-5; D unresolved. Trimming cost V 7 bases and J 4 bases, with 16 bases left between them. Germline loops: CDR1 MNHEY, CDR2 SVGAGI. The CDR3 covers 14 residues. The CDR3 reads CASTPDRRRETQYF. The CDR3 DNA reads TGTGCCAGCACCCCGGACCGTCGACGAGAGACCCAGTACTTC.

The J gene is TRBJ1-2, the V gene TRBV5-1; D remains ambiguous. V was clipped by 0 bases and J by 4 bases, with 10 bases between them. CDR1 is SGHRS, CDR2 YFSETQ, per germline. The CDR3 sequence is 14 residues long. The CDR3 here is CASSLGRVSYGYTF. As DNA, the CDR3 is TGCGCCAGCAGCTTGGGTCGGGTTAGCTATGGCTACACCTTC.

The rearrangement uses TRBV29-1 and TRBJ1-6; 7 nucleotides align to TRBD1. The germline gives CDR1 SQVTM, CDR2 ANQGSEA. Unmatched junction bases numbered 4, after V lost 6 bases and J lost 5 bases. This CDR3 spans 13 amino acids. CDR3 coding DNA: TGCAGCGTACGGGACAGTAATAATTCACCCCTCCACTTT. Its protein is CSVRDSNNSPLHF.

The CDR3 nucleotides are TGTGCCAGCTCACCTGCTATCCCAGATACGCAGTATTTT. Translated: CASSPAIPDTQYF. The chain is built from TRBV18 and TRBJ2-3; D gene ambiguous. With 3 bases removed from V and 4 bases from J, the gap between germline ends came to 8 bases. The CDR3 runs 13 residues. Germline lookup yields CDR1 KGHSH and CDR2 LQKENI.

The J gene is TRBJ1-5, the V gene TRBV10-3; 10 bases agree with TRBD1. Germline CDR1 reads ENHRY; CDR2 reads SYGVKD. J was trimmed by 5 bases and V by 4 bases; bases with no gene match: 8. The CDR3 has 16 amino acids. The CDR3 reads CAISARDRGHDQPQHF. DNA of the CDR3: TGTGCCATCAGTGCCCGTGACAGGGGGCACGATCAGCCCCAGCATTTT.

V is TRBV10-3 and J is TRBJ1-1; the D gene is possibly TRBD1 (6 bases). Trimming left V 5 bases short and J 1 base short, with 11 bases between. Germline values: CDR1 ENHRY, CDR2 SYGVKD. CDR3 length: 14 amino acids. This CDR3 reads CAISKGTPNTEAFF. The CDR3 DNA reads as TGTGCCATCAGTAAGGGGACACCGAACACTGAAGCTTTCTTT.

This chain joins TRBV28 and TRBJ1-2, with 10 bases identical to TRBD1. The trim removed 6 bases at V and 6 bases at J, leaving 7 bases unmatched. Germline V gene data show CDR1 as MDHEN and CDR2 as SYDVKM. The CDR3 has 14 residues. CDR3 amino acids: CASSLGTGADGYTF. CDR3 sequence (DNA): TGTGCCAGCAGCCTAGGGACAGGGGCTGATGGCTACACCTTC.

Worth noting for this clone: Sequence at one end of the junction differs from germline and may be a read error. The rearrangement links TRBV28 to TRBJ2-7; TRBD2 aligns across 8 bases. The CDR3 runs to 13 residues. CDR1 is MDHEN, CDR2 SYDVKM, per germline. The CDR3 sequence is CATNKGGGLQPDF. In nucleotides, the CDR3 is TGTGCCACCAATAAGGGCGGGGGGCTTCAACCGGACTTC.

In this sample, this clone turned up once. In DNA, the CDR3 is TGTGCCAGCAGGGTAGGACAGGGTGAAGAGCCCCAGCATTTT. Encoded protein: CASRVGQGEEPQHF. The V and J genes are TRBV7-2 and TRBJ1-5; 8 nucleotides match TRBD1. There are 14 residues in the CDR3. Unmatched junction bases numbered 9, after V lost 6 bases and J lost 8 bases. Germline V lookup: CDR1 SGHTA, CDR2 FQGNSA.

A few counts support this clone. This chain uses TRBV7-3 with TRBJ2-2; 9 bases match TRBD1. The J segment lost 1 base and the V segment lost 5 bases, leaving 2 bases of the junction unmatched. This CDR3 is built from 15 residues. Germline-derived CDR1 and CDR2 are SGHTA and FQGTGA. CDR3 bases: TGTGCCAGCAGCGGGACAGGGATGAACACCGGGGAGCTGTTTTTT. It translates to CASSGTGMNTGELFF.

This clone was seen only once. V is TRBV7-8 and J is TRBJ1-2, with 7 bases aligning to TRBD1. This CDR3 region has 13 residues. The trim removed 5 bases at V and 7 bases at J, leaving 7 bases unmatched. Germline V gene sequence: CDR1 SGHVS, CDR2 FQNEAQ. The CDR3 protein is CASSPEGASGYTF. CDR3 nucleotide sequence: TGTGCCAGCAGCCCCGAGGGGGCCAGTGGCTACACCTTC.

The chain uses TRBV11-1 and TRBJ1-5, with TRBD1 matching 7 bases. This CDR3 has 13 amino acids. Germline lookup yields CDR1 SGHAT and CDR2 FQDESV (reference sequence). With 8 bases clipped from V and 6 bases from J, the junction kept 7 bases outside the gene matches. The CDR3 sequence: CASSRGPSQPQHF. CDR3 bases: TGTGCCAGCTCGAGGGGGCCAAGTCAGCCCCAGCATTTT.

The chain recombines TRBV7-2 with TRBJ1-1; D possibly corresponds to TRBD1 (6 bases). The germline CDR1 and CDR2 sequences are SGHTA and FQGNSA. V lost 1 base and J lost 5, with 11 bases in between. The CDR3 is 14 amino acids. The CDR3 sequence: CASSLGQAATEAFF. CDR3 nucleotides: TGTGCCAGCAGCTTAGGACAGGCCGCGACTGAAGCTTTCTTT.

The chain couples TRBV6-4 to TRBJ1-2; D perhaps matches TRBD1 (5 bases). The V and J ends lost 6 bases and 8 bases respectively, with 13 bases between them. CDR1 and CDR2 (germline): MRHNA, SNTAGT. CDR3 length: 12 amino acids. CDR3 residues: CASSAPGSGYTF. The CDR3 nucleotides read TGTGCCAGCAGCGCCCCAGGGTCAGGCTACACCTTC.

The V call is TRBV29-1, the J call TRBJ2-1; the D gene is possibly TRBD2 (6 bases). The V gene's germline CDR1 is SQVTM and CDR2 ANQGSEA. The ends were cut back, 5 bases at V and 2 bases at J, with 13 bases in the middle. CDR3 length equals 14 residues. The CDR3: CSVYSGGTYNEQFF. The CDR3 coding sequence is TGCAGCGTTTATAGTGGGGGGACCTACAATGAGCAGTTCTTC.

V is TRBV19 and J is TRBJ1-2; 7 positions match TRBD1. Losses at the gene ends were 5 bases for V and 5 bases for J; bases not matched to a gene: 8. This CDR3 is 14 amino acids long. Germline CDR1 reads LNHDA; CDR2 reads SQIVND (reference sequence). In nucleotides, the CDR3 is TGTGCCAGTAGTCCGTCCAGGGACAGTTATGGCTACACCTTC. This translates into CASSPSRDSYGYTF.

The chain is built from TRBV6-1 and TRBJ1-2, with D maybe TRBD1 (5 bases). This CDR3 is 13 amino acids long. Per the germline V gene, CDR1 is MNHNS and CDR2 is SASEGT. The V end lost 5 bases, the J end lost 4 bases, and 11 bases lay between the germline ends. The CDR3 reads CASSSGSRYGYTF. The CDR3 nucleotides read TGTGCCAGCAGTTCAGGGAGCCGCTATGGCTACACCTTC.

This chain links TRBV28 with TRBJ1-2; no clear D. The CDR3 extends over 12 amino acids. V lost 4 bases and J 8 bases, leaving 11 bases between the germline ends. CDR1 and CDR2 from the germline V gene are MDHEN and SYDVKM. The CDR3 is CASSSAPWGYTF. The CDR3 DNA reads TGTGCCAGCAGTTCAGCCCCCTGGGGCTACACCTTC.

V is TRBV20-1 and J is TRBJ2-7, with D uncertain. V lost 4 bases, J lost 3 bases, and 7 bases lay in between. From germline, CDR1 is DFQATT and CDR2 SNEGSKA (reference sequence). The CDR3 runs 11 residues. The CDR3 bases are TGCAGTGCTAAGAAGGGCTACGAGCAGTACTTC. Translated, it gives CSAKKGYEQYF.

The rearrangement uses TRBV5-1 and TRBJ2-2, with TRBD2 as a possible D gene (6 bases). Germline lookup yields CDR1 SGHRS and CDR2 YFSETQ. V was pared by 0 bases and J by 1 base, with 13 bases between. The CDR3 contains 17 residues. The CDR3 spells CASSLARDSLNTGELFF. CDR3 sequence (DNA): TGCGCCAGCAGCTTGGCCAGGGACTCCTTGAACACCGGGGAGCTGTTTTTT.

The genes are TRBV18 and TRBJ1-4, with a possible D match to TRBD1 (6 bases). The V gene's germline CDR1 is KGHSH and CDR2 LQKENI. The CDR3 spans 16 residues. The V end was cut by 2 bases, the J end by 0 bases, with 10 bases between. The CDR3 is CASSPGTPATNEKLFF. Written as DNA, the CDR3 is TGTGCCAGCTCACCAGGGACACCGGCAACTAATGAAAAACTGTTTTTT.

The chain uses TRBV12-5 and TRBJ1-2; TRBD1 might be the D (6 bases). Germline loops: CDR1 LGHNT, CDR2 FRNRAP. There are 15 residues in the CDR3. Trimming cost V 2 bases and J 5 bases, with 15 bases left between them. The chain's CDR3 is CASGLTGINSYGYTF. The CDR3 coding sequence is TGTGCTAGTGGTTTGACAGGGATAAATTCTTATGGCTACACCTTC.

The chain joins TRBV29-1 to TRBJ1-1; D possibly corresponds to TRBD1 (6 bases). CDR3 size: 15 residues. Germline V gives CDR1 SQVTM, CDR2 ANQGSEA. Trimming left V 6 bases short and J 0 bases short, with 17 bases between. The CDR3 DNA reads as TGCAGCGTCAAGAAGGACAGCGTGTTGAACACTGAAGCTTTCTTT. Amino acid sequence: CSVKKDSVLNTEAFF.